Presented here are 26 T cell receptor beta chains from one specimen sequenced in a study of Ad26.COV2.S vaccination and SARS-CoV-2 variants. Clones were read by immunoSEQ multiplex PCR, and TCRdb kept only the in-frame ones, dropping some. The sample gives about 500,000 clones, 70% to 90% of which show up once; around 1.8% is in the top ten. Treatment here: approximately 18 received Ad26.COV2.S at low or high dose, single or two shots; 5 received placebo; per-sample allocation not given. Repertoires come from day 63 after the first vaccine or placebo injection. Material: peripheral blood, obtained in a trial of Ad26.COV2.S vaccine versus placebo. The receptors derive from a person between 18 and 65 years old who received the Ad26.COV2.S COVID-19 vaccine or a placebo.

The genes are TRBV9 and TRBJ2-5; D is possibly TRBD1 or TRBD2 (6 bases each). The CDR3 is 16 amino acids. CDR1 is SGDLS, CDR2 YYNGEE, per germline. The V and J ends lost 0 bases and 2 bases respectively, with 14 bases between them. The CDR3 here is CASSVGGRGLQETQYF. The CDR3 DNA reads TGTGCCAGCAGCGTAGGGGGGCGGGGCCTACAAGAGACCCAGTACTTC.

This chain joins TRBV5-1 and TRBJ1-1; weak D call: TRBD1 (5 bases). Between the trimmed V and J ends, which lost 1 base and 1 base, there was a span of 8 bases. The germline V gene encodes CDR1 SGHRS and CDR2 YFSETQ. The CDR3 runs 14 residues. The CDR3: CASSLPGTNTEAFF. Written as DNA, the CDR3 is TGCGCCAGCAGCTTGCCAGGGACGAACACTGAAGCTTTCTTT. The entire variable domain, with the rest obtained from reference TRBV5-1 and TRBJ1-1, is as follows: KAGVTQTPRYLIKTRGQQVTLSCSPISGHRSVSWYQQTPGQGLQFLFEYFSETQRNKGNFPGRFSGRQFSNSRSEMNVSTLELGDSALYLCASSLPGTNTEAFFGQGTRLTVV.

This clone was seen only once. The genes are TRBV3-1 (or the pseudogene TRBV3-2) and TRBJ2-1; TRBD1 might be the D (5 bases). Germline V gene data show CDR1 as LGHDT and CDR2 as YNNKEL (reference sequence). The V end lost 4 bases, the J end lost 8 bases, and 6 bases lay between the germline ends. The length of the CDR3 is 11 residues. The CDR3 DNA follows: TGTGCCAGCAGCCTGACAGATGAGCAGTTCTTC. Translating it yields CASSLTDEQFF.

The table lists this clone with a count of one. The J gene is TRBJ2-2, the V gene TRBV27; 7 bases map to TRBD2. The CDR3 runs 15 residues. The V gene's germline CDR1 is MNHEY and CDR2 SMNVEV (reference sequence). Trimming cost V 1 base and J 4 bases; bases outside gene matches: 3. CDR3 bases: TGTGCCAGCAGTTTATACGGGGAGGGCACCGGGGAGCTGTTTTTT. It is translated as CASSLYGEGTGELFF.

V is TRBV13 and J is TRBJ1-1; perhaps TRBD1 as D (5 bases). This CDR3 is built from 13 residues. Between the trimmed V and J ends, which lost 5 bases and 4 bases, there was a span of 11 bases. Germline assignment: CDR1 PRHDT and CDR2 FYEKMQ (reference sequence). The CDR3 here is CASSVSRGTEAFF. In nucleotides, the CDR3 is TGTGCCAGCAGCGTCTCTAGGGGCACTGAAGCTTTCTTT.

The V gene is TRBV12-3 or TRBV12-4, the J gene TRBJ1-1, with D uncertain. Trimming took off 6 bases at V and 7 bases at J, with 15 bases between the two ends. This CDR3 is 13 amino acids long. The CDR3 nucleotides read TGTGCCAGCAGGCCGGGCGGGCTGGTTGAAGCTTTCTTT. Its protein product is CASRPGGLVEAFF.

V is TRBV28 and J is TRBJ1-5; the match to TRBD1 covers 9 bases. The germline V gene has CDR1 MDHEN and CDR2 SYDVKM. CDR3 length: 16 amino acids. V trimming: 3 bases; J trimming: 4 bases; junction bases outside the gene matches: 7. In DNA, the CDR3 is TGTGCCAGCAGTTTTGGTGACAGGGGGTCGAATCAGCCCCAGCATTTT. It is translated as CASSFGDRGSNQPQHF.

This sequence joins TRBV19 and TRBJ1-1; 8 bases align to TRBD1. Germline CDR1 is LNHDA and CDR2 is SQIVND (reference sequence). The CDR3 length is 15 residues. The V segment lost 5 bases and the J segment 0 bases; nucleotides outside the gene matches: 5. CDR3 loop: CASSVGTGMNTEAFF. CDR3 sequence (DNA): TGTGCCAGTAGTGTGGGGACAGGCATGAACACTGAAGCTTTCTTT. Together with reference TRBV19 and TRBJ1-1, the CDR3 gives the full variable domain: DGGITQSPKYLFRKEGQNVTLSCEQNLNHDAMYWYRQDPGQGLRLIYYSQIVNDFQKGDIAEGYSVSREKKESFPLTVTSAQKNPTAFYLCASSVGTGMNTEAFFGQGTRLTVV.

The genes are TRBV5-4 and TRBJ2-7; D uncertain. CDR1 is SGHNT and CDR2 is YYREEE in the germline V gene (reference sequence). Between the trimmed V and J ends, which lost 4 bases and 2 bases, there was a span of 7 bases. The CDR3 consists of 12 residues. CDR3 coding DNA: TGTGCCAGCAGCGCCGGTCCCTACGAGCAGTACTTC. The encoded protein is CASSAGPYEQYF.

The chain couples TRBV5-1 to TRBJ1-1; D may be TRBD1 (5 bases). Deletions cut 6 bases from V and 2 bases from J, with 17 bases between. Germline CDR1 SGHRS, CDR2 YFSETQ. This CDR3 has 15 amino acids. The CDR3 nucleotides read TGCGCCAGCACCAGCTGGGGGACGGACAACACTGAAGCTTTCTTT. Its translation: CASTSWGTDNTEAFF.

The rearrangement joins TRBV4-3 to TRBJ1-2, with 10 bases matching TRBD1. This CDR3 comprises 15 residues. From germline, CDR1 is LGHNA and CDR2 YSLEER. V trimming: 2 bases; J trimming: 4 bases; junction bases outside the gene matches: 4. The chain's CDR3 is CASSQRTGGFYGYTF. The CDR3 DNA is TGCGCCAGCAGCCAACGGACAGGGGGGTTCTATGGCTACACCTTC.

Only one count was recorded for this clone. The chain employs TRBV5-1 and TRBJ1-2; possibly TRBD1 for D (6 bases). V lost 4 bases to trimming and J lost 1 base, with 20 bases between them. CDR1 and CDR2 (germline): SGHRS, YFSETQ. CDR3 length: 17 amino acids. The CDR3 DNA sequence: TGCGCCAGCAGCCGGGGGCACGGAGACGGGGTTAACTATGGCTACACCTTC. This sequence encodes CASSRGHGDGVNYGYTF.

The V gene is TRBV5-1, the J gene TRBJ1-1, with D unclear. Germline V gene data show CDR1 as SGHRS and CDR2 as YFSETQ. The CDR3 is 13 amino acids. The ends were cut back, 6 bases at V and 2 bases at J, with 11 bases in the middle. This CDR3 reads CASTIGANTEAFF. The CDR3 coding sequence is TGCGCCAGCACCATCGGAGCTAACACTGAAGCTTTCTTT.

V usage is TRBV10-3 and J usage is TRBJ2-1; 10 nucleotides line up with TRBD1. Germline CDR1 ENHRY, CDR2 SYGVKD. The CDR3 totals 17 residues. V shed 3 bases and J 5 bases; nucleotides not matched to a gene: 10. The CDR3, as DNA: TGTGCCATCAGTGATCCAGGAGGACAGGGGGAGAACAATGAGCAGTTCTTC. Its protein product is CAISDPGGQGENNEQFF.

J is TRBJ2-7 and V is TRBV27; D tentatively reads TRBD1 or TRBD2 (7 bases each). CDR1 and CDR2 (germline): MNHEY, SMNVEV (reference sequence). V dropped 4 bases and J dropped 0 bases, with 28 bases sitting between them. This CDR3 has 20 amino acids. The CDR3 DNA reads TGTGCCAGCAGTTCATACCCGACAGGGCCGGGGAGCGGGGACTCCTACGAGCAGTACTTC. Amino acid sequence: CASSSYPTGPGSGDSYEQYF.

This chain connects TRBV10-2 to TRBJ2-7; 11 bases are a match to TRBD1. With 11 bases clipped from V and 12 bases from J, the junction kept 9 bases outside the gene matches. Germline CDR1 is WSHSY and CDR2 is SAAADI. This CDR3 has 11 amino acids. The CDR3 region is CAGGTGGGMYF. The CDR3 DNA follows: TGCGCCGGGGGGACAGGGGGTGGTATGTACTTC.

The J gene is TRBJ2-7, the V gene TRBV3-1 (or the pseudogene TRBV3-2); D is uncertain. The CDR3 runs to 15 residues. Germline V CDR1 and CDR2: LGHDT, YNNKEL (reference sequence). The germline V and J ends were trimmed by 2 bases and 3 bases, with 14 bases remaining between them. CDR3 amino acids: CASSQLSGPSYEQYF. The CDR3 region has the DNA TGTGCCAGCAGCCAACTGTCTGGGCCGAGCTACGAGCAGTACTTC.

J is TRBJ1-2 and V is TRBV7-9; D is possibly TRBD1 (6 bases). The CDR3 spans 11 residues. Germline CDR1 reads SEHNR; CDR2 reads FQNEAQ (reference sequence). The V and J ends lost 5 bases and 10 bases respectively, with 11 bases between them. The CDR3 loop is CASSATGIYTF. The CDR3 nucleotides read TGTGCCAGCAGCGCAACAGGGATCTACACCTTC.

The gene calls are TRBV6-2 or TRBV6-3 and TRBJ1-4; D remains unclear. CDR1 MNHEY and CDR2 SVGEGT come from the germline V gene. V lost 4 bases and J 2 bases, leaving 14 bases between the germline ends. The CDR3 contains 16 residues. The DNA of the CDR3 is TGTGCCAGCAGTTTCTGGGGTATAGTGACTAATGAAAAACTGTTTTTT. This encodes CASSFWGIVTNEKLFF.

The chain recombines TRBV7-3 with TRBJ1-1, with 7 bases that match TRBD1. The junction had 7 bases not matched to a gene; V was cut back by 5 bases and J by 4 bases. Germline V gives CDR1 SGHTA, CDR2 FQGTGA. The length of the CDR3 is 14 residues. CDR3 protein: CASSQGGAGTEAFF. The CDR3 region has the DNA TGTGCCAGCAGCCAAGGGGGCGCCGGCACTGAAGCTTTCTTT. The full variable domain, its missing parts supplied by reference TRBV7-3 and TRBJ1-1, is GAGVSQTPSNKVTEKGKYVELRCDPISGHTALYWYRQSLGQGPEFLIYFQGTGAADDSGLPNDRFFAVRPEGSVSTLKIQRTERGDSAVYLCASSQGGAGTEAFFGQGTRLTVV.

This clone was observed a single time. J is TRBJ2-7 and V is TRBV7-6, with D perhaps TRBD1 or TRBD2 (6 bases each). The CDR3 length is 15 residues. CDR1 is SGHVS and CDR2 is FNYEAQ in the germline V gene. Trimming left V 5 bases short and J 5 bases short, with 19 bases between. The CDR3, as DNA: TGTGCCAGCAGCAACAGGGAGGTGGTGGGCCACGAGCAGTACTTC. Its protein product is CASSNREVVGHEQYF. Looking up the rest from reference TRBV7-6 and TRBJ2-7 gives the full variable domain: GAGVSQSPRYKVTKRGQDVALRCDPISGHVSLYWYRQALGQGPEFLTYFNYEAQQDKSGLPNDRFSAERPEGSISTLTIQRTEQRDSAMYRCASSNREVVGHEQYFGPGTRLTVT.

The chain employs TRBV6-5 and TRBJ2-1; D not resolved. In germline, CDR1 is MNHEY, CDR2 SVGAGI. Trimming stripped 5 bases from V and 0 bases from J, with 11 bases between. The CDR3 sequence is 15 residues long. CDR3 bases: TGTGCCAGCAGTCCAGTCTCCCGCTCCTACAATGAGCAGTTCTTC. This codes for CASSPVSRSYNEQFF.

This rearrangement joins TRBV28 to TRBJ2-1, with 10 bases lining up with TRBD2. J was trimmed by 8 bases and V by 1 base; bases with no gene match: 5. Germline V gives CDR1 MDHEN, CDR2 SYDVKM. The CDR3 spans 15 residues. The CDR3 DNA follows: TGTGCCAGCAGTTTATATCCTAGCGGGAGTGATGAGCAGTTCTTC. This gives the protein CASSLYPSGSDEQFF. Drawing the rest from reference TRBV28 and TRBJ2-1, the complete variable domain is DVKVTQSSRYLVKRTGEKVFLECVQDMDHENMFWYRQDPGLGLRLIYFSYDVKMKEKGDIPEGYSVSREKKERFSLILESASTNQTSMYLCASSLYPSGSDEQFFGPGTRLTVL.

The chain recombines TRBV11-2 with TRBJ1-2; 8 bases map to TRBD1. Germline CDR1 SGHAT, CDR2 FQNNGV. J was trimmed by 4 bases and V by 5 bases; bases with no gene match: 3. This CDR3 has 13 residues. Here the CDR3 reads CASSTDRGYGYTF. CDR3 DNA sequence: TGTGCCAGCAGCACTGACAGGGGCTATGGCTACACCTTC.

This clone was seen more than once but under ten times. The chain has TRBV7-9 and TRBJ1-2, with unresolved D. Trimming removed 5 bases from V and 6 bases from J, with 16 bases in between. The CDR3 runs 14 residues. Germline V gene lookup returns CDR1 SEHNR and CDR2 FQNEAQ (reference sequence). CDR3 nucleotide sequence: TGTGCCAGCAGCCTCGGACGGGCGGAGGATGGCTACACCTTC. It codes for CASSLGRAEDGYTF.

For the CDR3, the DNA is TGTGCCAGCAGCCACAACCCCTCACCCCTCCACTTT. Translating it yields CASSHNPSPLHF. This chain connects TRBV7-2 to TRBJ1-6; no definite D call. CDR1 is SGHTA, CDR2 FQGNSA, per germline. This CDR3 region has 12 residues. V dropped 5 bases and J dropped 10 bases, with 9 bases sitting between them.